A single sample is the source of the 3 T cell receptor beta chains below, sequenced in a study of vaccination effects on CD4 cells after COVID-19. Antigen-specific CD4+ T cells were expanded with viral peptide pools in the ViraFEST assay before sequencing. Researchers isolated CD4+ T cells once around 11 days of culture had elapsed. The repertoire was sequenced with immunoSEQ multiplex PCR; TCRdb's copy has only in-frame clones and lacks some. The table shows about 79,000 clones, with approximately 74% occurring only once. The antigens for these receptors are not known. Sequenced here: CD4+ T cells from PBMCs cultured with HCoV-229E spike peptides, sampled before COVID-19 vaccination. The receptors were gathered from a human donor who received a COVID-19 vaccine.

The chain joins TRBV5-1 to TRBJ2-3; TRBD2 matches at 10 bases. The V segment lost 4 bases and the J segment 2 bases; nucleotides outside the gene matches: 4. The CDR3 loop spans 15 amino acids. Germline V gene data show CDR1 as SGHRS and CDR2 as YFSETQ. The DNA of the CDR3 is TGCGCCAGCAGCATAGCGGGGGGACACACAGATACGCAGTATTTT. Translating it yields CASSIAGGHTDTQYF.

This clone has a handful of counts. The rearrangement links TRBV30 to TRBJ1-1, with 10 bases lining up with TRBD1. Germline CDR1 and CDR2: GTSNPN and SVGIG (reference sequence). Trimming removed 3 bases from V and 7 bases from J; junction bases left unmatched: 8. This CDR3 has 14 residues. In nucleotides, the CDR3 is TGTGCCTGGAGGGACCGGGACAGGGGACTTGAAGCTTTCTTT. This encodes CAWRDRDRGLEAFF.

This clone was recorded a few times. The J gene is TRBJ1-5, the V gene TRBV18; 7 nucleotides line up with TRBD1. Germline V gene sequence: CDR1 KGHSH, CDR2 LQKENI. Trimming took 5 bases from V and 4 from J; bases not matched to a gene: 5. The length of the CDR3 is 14 residues. Written as DNA, the CDR3 is TGTGCCAGCTCAGGGGAGACAGGGAATCAGCCCCAGCATTTT. Its protein is CASSGETGNQPQHF.